The 13 T cell receptor beta chains in this list originate from one sample, sequenced in a study of T cells in Graves' hyperthyroidism and ophthalmopathy (dated by TCRdb to between 2018 and 2020). Libraries came from multiplex PCR. The sequencing machine was an Illumina HiSeq 2000. The TCR beta CDR3 regions were amplified from the RNA transcripts. For the first round of RT-PCR on the TCR CDR3, the HTBI primer set was used together with the Qiagen OneStep RT-PCR kit. TCRdb's own reprocessing of the public reads used fastp at Q25 and MiXCR and kept productive beta chains. Each entry merges the rows of one CDR3 protein and shows their most common DNA and genes. Within this sample are approximately 530,000 distinct CDR3 sequences, with approximately 16% of them counted one time only. The top ten hold under 20% of the sample. Sequences were obtained from blood. These receptors originate from a woman aged 18 to 35 with Graves' hyperthyroidism.

This clonotype has a count of ten or more. The chain has TRBV5-6 and TRBJ2-7; either TRBD1 or TRBD2 may fit D (5 bases each). The CDR3 runs 14 residues. Germline assignment: CDR1 SGHDT and CDR2 YYEEEE. V was cut by 0 bases and J by 6 bases, with 13 bases left in between. CDR3: CASSLGLRGGEQYF. The CDR3 region has the DNA TGTGCCAGCAGCTTGGGCCTGAGGGGTGGCGAGCAGTACTTC.

This clonotype was seen repeatedly, ten times or more. The V and J genes are TRBV6-5 and TRBJ2-7; D is undetermined. V gave up 2 bases and J gave up 9 bases, with 17 bases separating them. The germline CDR1 and CDR2 sequences are MNHEY and SVGAGI. This CDR3 comprises 14 residues. CDR3 loop: CASSYDIGLRVQYF. CDR3 coding DNA: TGTGCCAGCAGTTACGATATTGGCCTACGAGTGCAGTACTTC.

This clonotype has more than one count but fewer than ten. This rearrangement joins TRBV6-5 to TRBJ2-3; D might be TRBD2 (5 bases). This CDR3 is 15 amino acids long. V lost 0 bases and J 4 bases, leaving 11 bases between the germline ends. The V gene's germline CDR1 is MNHEY and CDR2 SVGAGI. CDR3 sequence reads: CASSYSEGTADTQYF. The CDR3 nucleotides are TGTGCCAGCAGTTACTCCGAGGGCACGGCAGATACGCAGTATTTT.

This clonotype has ten or more counts. This chain links TRBV13 with TRBJ2-4, with D possibly matching TRBD1 (6 bases). CDR1 and CDR2 from the germline V gene are PRHDT and FYEKMQ (reference sequence). The CDR3 has 15 residues. Trimming pared 2 bases from V and 3 bases from J, leaving 11 bases between. CDR3 in amino acids: CASSLRGSGKNIQYF. The CDR3 DNA reads TGTGCCAGCAGCTTAAGGGGGTCGGGCAAAAACATTCAGTACTTC.

The chain couples TRBV5-1 to TRBJ2-3; D is perhaps TRBD2 (6 bases). Trimming pared 4 bases from V and 4 bases from J, leaving 10 bases between. This CDR3 comprises 13 residues. Per germline, CDR1 SGHRS and CDR2 YFSETQ. The chain's CDR3 is CASSAGGSDTQYF. The CDR3 DNA reads as TGCGCCAGCAGCGCTGGAGGGTCAGATACGCAGTATTTT.

Ten or more counts support this clonotype. The chain employs TRBV28 and TRBJ1-1; 7 nucleotides align to TRBD1. Germline CDR1 is MDHEN and CDR2 is SYDVKM. The CDR3 has 13 residues. J gave up 9 bases and V 8 bases, and 12 bases lay outside the gene matches. The CDR3 loop is CASWETSTGKAFF. CDR3 coding DNA: TGTGCCAGCTGGGAGACTTCGACAGGGAAAGCTTTCTTT. Looking up the rest from reference TRBV28 and TRBJ1-1 gives the full variable domain: DVKVTQSSRYLVKRTGEKVFLECVQDMDHENMFWYRQDPGLGLRLIYFSYDVKMKEKGDIPEGYSVSREKKERFSLILESASTNQTSMYLCASWETSTGKAFFGQGTRLTVV.

In this sample, this clonotype turned up many times. The chain links TRBV11-2 to TRBJ2-1; D not resolved. Deletions cut 4 bases from V and 7 bases from J, with 20 bases between. Per germline, CDR1 SGHAT and CDR2 FQNNGV. The CDR3 consists of 16 residues. In nucleotides, the CDR3 is TGTGCCAGCAGCTCCCTACCCGCGCTAGAAGGTAATGAGCAGTTCTTC. Its protein is CASSSLPALEGNEQFF.

This clonotype has a count of ten or more. This chain joins TRBV6-5 and TRBJ1-1; D not resolved. Trimming removed 2 bases at V and 2 bases at J, with 9 bases between. Germline V CDR1 and CDR2: MNHEY, SVGAGI. The CDR3 sequence is 14 residues long. The CDR3 reads CASSYASSNTEAFF. CDR3 nucleotide sequence: TGTGCCAGCAGTTACGCGAGCTCTAACACTGAAGCTTTCTTT.

About this clonotype itself: This may be a read error: a much more frequent sequence differs by one nucleotide. Given the absence of the conserved phenylalanine or tryptophan at the CDR3 end, a read error is likely. The genes are TRBV7-8 and TRBJ2-3, with TRBD2 matching over 8 bases. This CDR3 spans 15 amino acids. CDR1 and CDR2 (germline): SGHVS, FQNEAQ. V lost 4 bases to trimming and J lost 1 base; unmatched junction nucleotides: 4. CDR3 sequence: CASSWLAGRTDTQYL. As DNA, the CDR3 is TGTGCCAGCAGCTGGTTAGCGGGACGCACAGATACGCAGTATCTT.

This chain joins TRBV19 and TRBJ1-2; no firm D call. CDR3 size: 15 residues. CDR1 is LNHDA, CDR2 SQIVND, per germline (reference sequence). Trimming shortened V by 1 base and J by 3 bases, and 12 bases separated the two germline ends. The CDR3 region is CASSIGRNPHYGYTF. The CDR3 DNA reads as TGTGCCAGTAGTATAGGGAGGAACCCCCACTATGGCTACACCTTC.

In this sample, this clonotype turned up a few times. The J gene is TRBJ2-5, the V gene TRBV24-1, with D tentatively TRBD2 (6 bases). The CDR3 is 16 amino acids. Trimming removed 3 bases from V and 1 base from J, with 14 bases in between. Germline V CDR1 and CDR2: KGHDR, SFDVKD. CDR3 DNA sequence: TGTGCCACCAGTGATCGAAGGGCGGGGAGCCAAGAGACCCAGTACTTC. Translated, it gives CATSDRRAGSQETQYF.

The CDR3 region is CASSQVMTSYNEQFF. CDR3 nucleotides: TGTGCCAGCAGCCAAGTCATGACGTCCTACAATGAGCAGTTCTTC. V is TRBV14 and J is TRBJ2-1; unclear D gene. The CDR3 is 15 amino acids. Germline loops: CDR1 SGHDN, CDR2 FVKESK. Trimming left V 1 base short and J 1 base short, with 8 bases between.

This clonotype was seen at least ten times. The V gene is TRBV30, the J gene TRBJ2-1; a weak D match, TRBD1 (6 bases). The CDR3 extends over 15 amino acids. In germline, CDR1 is GTSNPN, CDR2 SVGIG (reference sequence). V was trimmed by 0 bases and J by 9 bases, leaving 18 bases between them. CDR3: CAWSVQVGQYREQFF. CDR3 nucleotide sequence: TGTGCCTGGAGTGTACAGGTGGGACAATATCGTGAGCAGTTCTTC.